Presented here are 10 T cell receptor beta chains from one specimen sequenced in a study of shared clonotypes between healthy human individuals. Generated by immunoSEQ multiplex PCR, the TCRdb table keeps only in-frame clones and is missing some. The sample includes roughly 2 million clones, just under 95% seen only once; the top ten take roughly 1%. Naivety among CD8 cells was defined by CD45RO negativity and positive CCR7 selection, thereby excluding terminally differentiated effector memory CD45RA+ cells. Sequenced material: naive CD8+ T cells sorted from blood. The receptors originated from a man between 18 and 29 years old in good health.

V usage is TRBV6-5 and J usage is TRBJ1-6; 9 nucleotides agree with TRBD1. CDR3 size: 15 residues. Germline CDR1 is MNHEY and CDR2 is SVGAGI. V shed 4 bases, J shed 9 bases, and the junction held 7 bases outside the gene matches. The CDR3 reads CASSSTGGYGSPLHF. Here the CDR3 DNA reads TGTGCCAGCAGTTCGACAGGGGGTTATGGTTCACCCCTCCACTTT.

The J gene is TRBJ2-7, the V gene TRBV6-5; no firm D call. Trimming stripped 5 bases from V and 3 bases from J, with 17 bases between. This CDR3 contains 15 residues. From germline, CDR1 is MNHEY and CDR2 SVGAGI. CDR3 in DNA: TGTGCCAGCAGTCCTAACCGGTTAGAGGTCTACGAGCAGTACTTC. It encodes CASSPNRLEVYEQYF.

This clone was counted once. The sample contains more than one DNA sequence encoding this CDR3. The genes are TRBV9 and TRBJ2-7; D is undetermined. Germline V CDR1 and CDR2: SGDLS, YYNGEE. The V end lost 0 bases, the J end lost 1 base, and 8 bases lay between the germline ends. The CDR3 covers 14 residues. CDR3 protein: CASSVAVGSYEQYF. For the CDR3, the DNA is TGTGCCAGCAGCGTAGCGGTGGGGTCCTACGAGCAGTACTTC.

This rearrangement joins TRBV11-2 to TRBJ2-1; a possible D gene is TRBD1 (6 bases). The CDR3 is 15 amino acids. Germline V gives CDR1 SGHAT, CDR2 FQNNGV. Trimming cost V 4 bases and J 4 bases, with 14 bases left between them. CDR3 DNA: TGTGCCAGCAGCTCCTGGGACATTCTATACAATGAGCAGTTCTTC. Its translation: CASSSWDILYNEQFF.

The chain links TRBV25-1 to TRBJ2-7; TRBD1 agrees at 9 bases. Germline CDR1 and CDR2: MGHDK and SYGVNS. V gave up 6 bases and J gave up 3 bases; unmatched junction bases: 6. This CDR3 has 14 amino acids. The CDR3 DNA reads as TGTGCCAGCAGCCCCCCGGGACAGGGCTACGAGCAGTACTTC. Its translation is CASSPPGQGYEQYF.

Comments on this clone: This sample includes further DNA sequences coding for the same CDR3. The CDR3 loop reads CASNAGGYNEQFF. Here the CDR3 DNA reads TGTGCCAGTAACGCGGGAGGGTACAATGAGCAGTTCTTC. V usage is TRBV19 and J usage is TRBJ2-1, with 9 bases fitting TRBD2. The CDR3 is 13 amino acids. The V gene's germline CDR1 is LNHDA and CDR2 SQIVND (reference sequence). Losses at the gene ends were 7 bases for V and 4 bases for J; bases not matched to a gene: 2.

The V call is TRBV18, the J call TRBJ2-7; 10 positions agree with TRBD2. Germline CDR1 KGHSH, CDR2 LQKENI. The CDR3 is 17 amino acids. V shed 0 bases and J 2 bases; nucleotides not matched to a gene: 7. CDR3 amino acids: CASSPPLAGGTTYEQYF. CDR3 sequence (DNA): TGTGCCAGCTCACCACCCTTAGCGGGGGGAACGACCTACGAGCAGTACTTC.

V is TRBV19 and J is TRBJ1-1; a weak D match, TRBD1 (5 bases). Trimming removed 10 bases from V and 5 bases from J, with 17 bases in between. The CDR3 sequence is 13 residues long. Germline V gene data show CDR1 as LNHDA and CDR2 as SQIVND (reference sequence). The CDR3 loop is CATYDLEGTEAFF. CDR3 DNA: TGTGCCACCTATGATTTGGAGGGGACTGAAGCTTTCTTT.

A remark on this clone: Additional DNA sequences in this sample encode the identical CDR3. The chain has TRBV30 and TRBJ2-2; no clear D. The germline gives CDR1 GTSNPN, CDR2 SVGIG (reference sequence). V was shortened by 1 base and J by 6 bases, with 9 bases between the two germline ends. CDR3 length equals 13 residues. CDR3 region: CAWSGVGPGELFF. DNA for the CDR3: TGTGCCTGGAGTGGGGTAGGCCCCGGGGAGCTGTTTTTT.

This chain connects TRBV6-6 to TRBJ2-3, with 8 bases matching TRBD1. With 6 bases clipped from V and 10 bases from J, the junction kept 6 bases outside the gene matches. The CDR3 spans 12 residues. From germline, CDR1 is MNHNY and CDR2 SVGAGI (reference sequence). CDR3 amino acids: CASRLGQAPQYF. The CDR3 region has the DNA TGTGCCAGCAGGCTGGGACAGGCCCCGCAGTATTTT.